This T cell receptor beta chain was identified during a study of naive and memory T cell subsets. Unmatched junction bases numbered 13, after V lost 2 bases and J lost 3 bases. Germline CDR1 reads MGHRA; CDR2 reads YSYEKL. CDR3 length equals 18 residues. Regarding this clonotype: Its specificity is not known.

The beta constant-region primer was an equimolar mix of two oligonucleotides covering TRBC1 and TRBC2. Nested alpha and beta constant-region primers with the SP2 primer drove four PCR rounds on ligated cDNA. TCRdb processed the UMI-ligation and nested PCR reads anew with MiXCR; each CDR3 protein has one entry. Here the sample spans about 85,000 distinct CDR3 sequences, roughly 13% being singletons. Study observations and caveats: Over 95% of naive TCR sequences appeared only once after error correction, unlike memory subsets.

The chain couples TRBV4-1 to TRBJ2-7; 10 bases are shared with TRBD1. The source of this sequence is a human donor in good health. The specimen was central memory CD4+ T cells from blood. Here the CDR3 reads CASSQRTGGSLVYYEQYF. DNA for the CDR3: TGCGCCAGCAGCCAAAGGACAGGGGGGTCGCTAGTGTACTACGAGCAGTACTTC.